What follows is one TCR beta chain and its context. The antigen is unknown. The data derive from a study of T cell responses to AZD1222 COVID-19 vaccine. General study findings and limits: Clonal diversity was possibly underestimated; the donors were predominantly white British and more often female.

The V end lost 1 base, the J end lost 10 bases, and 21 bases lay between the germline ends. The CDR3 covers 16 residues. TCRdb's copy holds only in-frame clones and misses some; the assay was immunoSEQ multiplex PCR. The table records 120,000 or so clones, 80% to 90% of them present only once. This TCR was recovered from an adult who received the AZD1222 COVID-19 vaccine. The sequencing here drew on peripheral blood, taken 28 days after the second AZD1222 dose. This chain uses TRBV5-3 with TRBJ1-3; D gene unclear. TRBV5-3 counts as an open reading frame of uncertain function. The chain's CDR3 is CARSLIWPPLRGTIYF. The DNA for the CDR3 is TGTGCCAGAAGCTTGATTTGGCCCCCCCTCAGAGGGACCATATATTTT.